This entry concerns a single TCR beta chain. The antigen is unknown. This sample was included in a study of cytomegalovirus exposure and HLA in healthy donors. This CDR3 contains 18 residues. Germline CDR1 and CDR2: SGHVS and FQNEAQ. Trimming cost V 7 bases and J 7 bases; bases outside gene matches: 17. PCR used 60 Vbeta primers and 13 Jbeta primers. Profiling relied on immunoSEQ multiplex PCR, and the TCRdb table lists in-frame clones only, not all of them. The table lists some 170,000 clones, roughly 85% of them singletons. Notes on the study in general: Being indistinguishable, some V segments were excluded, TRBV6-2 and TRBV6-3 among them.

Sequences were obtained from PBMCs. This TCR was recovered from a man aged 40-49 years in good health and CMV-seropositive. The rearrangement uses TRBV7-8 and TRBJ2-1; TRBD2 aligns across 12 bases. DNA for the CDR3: TGTGCCAGCAAACGGGACGCTGTAGGACTAGCGGGATGGAATGAGCAGTTCTTC. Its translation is CASKRDAVGLAGWNEQFF. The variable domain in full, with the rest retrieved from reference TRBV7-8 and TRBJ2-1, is GAGVSQSPRYKVAKRGQDVALRCDPISGHVSLFWYQQALGQGPEFLTYFQNEAQLDKSGLPSDRFFAERPEGSVSTLKIQRTQQEDSAVYLCASKRDAVGLAGWNEQFFGPGTRLTVL.